This TCR beta chain derives from a study of blood T cell repertoires in COVID-19. Across the study: Acute and convalescent COVID-19 samples came from the United States, Italy and Spain. The analysed material was cDNA or gDNA that came from T cells, B-cell-depleted T cells, or PBMCs.

Trimming left V 7 bases short and J 0 bases short, with 10 bases between. The CDR3 spans 14 residues. Germline CDR1 reads SNHLY; CDR2 reads FYNNEI. Sequencing was performed with immunoSEQ multiplex PCR; in TCRdb, only in-frame clones are kept and a portion is missing. The sample records roughly 46,000 clones, 88% being singletons. The sample comprised peripheral blood. This sequence was found in a human donor with active COVID-19. The donor label of this sample is uncertain. The chain is built from TRBV2 and TRBJ2-1; D is undetermined. The CDR3: CASKEQSSYNEQFF. The CDR3, as DNA: TGTGCCAGCAAGGAGCAGAGCTCCTACAATGAGCAGTTCTTC.